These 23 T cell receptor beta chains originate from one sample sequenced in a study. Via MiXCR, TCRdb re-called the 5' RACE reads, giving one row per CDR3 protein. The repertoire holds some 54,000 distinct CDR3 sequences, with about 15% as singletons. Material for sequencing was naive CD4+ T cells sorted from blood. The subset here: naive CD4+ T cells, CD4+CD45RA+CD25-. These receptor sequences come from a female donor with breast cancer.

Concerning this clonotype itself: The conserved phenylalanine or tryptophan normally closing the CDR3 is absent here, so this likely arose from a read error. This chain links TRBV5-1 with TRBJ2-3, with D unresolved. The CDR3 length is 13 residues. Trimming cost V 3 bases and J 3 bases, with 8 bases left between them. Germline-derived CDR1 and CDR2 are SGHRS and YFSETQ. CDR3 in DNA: TGCGCCAGCAGCTCAGAGGTAACAGATACGCAGTATCTT. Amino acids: CASSSEVTDTQYL.

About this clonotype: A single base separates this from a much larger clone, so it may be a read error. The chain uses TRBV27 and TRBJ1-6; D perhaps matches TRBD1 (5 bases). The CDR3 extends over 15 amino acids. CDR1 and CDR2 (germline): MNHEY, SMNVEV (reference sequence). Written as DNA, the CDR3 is TGTGCCGGCAGCCCCTCCGGGGCCAGGAATTCACCCCTCCACTTT. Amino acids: CAGSPSGARNSPLHF.

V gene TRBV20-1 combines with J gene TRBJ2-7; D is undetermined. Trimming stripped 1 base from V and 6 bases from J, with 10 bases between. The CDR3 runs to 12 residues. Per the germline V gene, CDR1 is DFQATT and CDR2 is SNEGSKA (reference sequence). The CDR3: CSARGGWGEQYF. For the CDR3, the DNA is TGCAGTGCTAGAGGGGGTTGGGGCGAGCAGTACTTC.

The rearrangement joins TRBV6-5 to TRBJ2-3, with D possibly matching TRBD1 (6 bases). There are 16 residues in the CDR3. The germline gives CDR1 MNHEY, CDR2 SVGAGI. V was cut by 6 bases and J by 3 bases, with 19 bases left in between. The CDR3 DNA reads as TGTGCCAGCAGCCTCACCGGGACCCAGGGGACAGATACGCAGTATTTT. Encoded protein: CASSLTGTQGTDTQYF.

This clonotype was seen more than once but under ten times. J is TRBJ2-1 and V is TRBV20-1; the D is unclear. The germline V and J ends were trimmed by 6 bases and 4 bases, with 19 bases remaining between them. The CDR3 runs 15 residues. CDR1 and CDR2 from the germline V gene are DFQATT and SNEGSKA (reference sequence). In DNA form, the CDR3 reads TGCAGTGCGCCACCCCCGGGCCTACTTTACAATGAGCAGTTCTTC. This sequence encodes CSAPPPGLLYNEQFF.

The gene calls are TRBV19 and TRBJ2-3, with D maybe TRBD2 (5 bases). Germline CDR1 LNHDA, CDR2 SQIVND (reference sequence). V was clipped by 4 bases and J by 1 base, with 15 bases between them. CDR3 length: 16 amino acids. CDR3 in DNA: TGTGCCAGTAGTAGGCAAGCGGCGTTTGGCACAGATACGCAGTATTTT. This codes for CASSRQAAFGTDTQYF.

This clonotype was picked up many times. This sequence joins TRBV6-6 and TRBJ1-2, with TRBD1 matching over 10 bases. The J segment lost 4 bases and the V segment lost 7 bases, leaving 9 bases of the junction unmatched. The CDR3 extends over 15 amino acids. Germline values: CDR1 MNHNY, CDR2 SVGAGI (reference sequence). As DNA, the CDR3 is TGTGCCAGCACTCCTCGGACAGGGGGTGGCTATGGCTACACCTTC. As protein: CASTPRTGGGYGYTF.

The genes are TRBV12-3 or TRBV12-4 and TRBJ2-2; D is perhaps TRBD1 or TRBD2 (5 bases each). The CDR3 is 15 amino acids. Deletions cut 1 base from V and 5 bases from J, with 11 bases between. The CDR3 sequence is CASSLEGPGTGELFF. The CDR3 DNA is TGTGCCAGCAGTTTAGAGGGGCCGGGGACCGGGGAGCTGTTTTTT.

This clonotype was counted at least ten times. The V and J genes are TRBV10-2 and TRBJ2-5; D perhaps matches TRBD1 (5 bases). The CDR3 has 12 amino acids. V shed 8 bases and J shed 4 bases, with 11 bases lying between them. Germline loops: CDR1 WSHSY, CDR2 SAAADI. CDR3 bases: TGCGCCAGCGCCGGAAGGGGAGAGACCCAGTACTTC. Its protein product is CASAGRGETQYF.

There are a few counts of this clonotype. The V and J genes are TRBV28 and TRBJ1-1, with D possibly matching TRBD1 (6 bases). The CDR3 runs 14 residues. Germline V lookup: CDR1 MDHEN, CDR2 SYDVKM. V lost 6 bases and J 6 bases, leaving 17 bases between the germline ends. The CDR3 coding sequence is TGTGCCAGCAGAGAGAGTACAGGGATTTCTGAAGCTTTCTTT. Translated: CASRESTGISEAFF.

The CDR3, as DNA: TGTGCCAGCAGTTTCAGGGACAGGCTTAATGAAAAACTGTTTTTT. Its protein product is CASSFRDRLNEKLFF. This chain connects TRBV27 to TRBJ1-4; 8 nucleotides line up with TRBD1. The CDR3 is made up of 15 amino acids. Looked up from germline, CDR1 is MNHEY and CDR2 is SMNVEV (reference sequence). V shed 3 bases and J 4 bases; nucleotides not matched to a gene: 4.

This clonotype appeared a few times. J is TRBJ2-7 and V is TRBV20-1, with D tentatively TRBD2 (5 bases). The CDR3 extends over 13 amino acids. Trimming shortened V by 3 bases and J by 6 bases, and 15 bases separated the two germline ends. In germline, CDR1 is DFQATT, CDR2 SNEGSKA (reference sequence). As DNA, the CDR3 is TGCAGTGCTAGCCCTTTGCGGGCGGGCGAGCAGTACTTC. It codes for CSASPLRAGEQYF.

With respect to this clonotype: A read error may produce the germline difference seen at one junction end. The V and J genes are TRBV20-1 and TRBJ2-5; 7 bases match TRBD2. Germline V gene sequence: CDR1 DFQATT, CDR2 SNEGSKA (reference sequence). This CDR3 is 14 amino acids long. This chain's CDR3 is CSARFAGAEETQCF. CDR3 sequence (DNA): TGCAGTGCTAGATTTGCGGGAGCGGAAGAGACCCAGTGCTTC.

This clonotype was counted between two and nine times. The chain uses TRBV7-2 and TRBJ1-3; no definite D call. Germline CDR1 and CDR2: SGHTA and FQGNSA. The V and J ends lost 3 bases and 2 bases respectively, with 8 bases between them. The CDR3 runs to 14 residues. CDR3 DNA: TGTGCCAGCAGCTTCGGACGAGCTGGAAACACCATATATTTT. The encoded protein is CASSFGRAGNTIYF.

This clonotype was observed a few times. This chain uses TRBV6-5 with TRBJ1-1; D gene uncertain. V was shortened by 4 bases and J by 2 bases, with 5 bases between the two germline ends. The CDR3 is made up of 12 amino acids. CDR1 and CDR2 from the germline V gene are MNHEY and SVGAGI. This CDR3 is CASSSTNTEAFF. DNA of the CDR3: TGTGCCAGCAGTTCTACCAACACTGAAGCTTTCTTT.

The CDR3 DNA reads as TGTGCCAGCAGACTTAGAGGTCCACAGGGGTTTGACACTGAAGCTTTCTTT. The encoded protein is CASRLRGPQGFDTEAFF. The genes are TRBV7-2 and TRBJ1-1; TRBD1 matches at 7 bases. CDR3 length: 17 residues. V lost 6 bases, J lost 3 bases, and 16 bases stayed unmatched. The germline V gene has CDR1 SGHTA and CDR2 FQGNSA. The full variable domain, with the rest looked up from reference TRBV7-2 and TRBJ1-1, is GAGVSQSPSNKVTEKGKDVELRCDPISGHTALYWYRQSLGQGLEFLIYFQGNSAPDKSGLPSDRFSAERTGGSVSTLTIQRTQQEDSAVYLCASRLRGPQGFDTEAFFGQGTRLTVV.

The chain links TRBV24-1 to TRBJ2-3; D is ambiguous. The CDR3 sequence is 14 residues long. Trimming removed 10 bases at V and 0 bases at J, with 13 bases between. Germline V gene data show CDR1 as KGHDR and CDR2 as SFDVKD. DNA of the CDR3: TGTGCCACGACTGACCCGACTAGCACAGATACGCAGTATTTT. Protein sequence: CATTDPTSTDTQYF.

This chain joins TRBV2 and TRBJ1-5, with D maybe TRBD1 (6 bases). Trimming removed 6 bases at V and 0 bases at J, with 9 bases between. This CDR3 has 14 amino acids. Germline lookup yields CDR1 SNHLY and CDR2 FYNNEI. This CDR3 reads CASSRTDSNQPQHF. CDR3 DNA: TGTGCCAGCAGCCGGACAGATAGCAATCAGCCCCAGCATTTT.

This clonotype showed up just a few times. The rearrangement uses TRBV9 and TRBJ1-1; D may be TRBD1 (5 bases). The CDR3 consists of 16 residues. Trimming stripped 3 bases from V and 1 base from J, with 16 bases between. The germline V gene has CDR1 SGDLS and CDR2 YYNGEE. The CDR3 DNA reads TGTGCCAGCAGCGGGCAAACTGGACAAAGGAACACTGAAGCTTTCTTT. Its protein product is CASSGQTGQRNTEAFF. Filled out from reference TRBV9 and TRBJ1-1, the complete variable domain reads DSGVTQTPKHLITATGQRVTLRCSPRSGDLSVYWYQQSLDQGLQFLIQYYNGEERAKGNILERFSAQQFPDLHSELNLSSLELGDSALYFCASSGQTGQRNTEAFFGQGTRLTVV.

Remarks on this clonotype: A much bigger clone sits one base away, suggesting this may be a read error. The DNA of the CDR3 is TGTGCCACCAGTTCAAGGGGAACCAAAGATACGCAGTATTTT. The encoded protein is CATSSRGTKDTQYF. This chain links TRBV24-1 with TRBJ2-3, with D possibly matching TRBD1 (5 bases). Trimming cost V 6 bases and J 5 bases, with 14 bases left between them. The germline V gene encodes CDR1 KGHDR and CDR2 SFDVKD. There are 14 residues in the CDR3.

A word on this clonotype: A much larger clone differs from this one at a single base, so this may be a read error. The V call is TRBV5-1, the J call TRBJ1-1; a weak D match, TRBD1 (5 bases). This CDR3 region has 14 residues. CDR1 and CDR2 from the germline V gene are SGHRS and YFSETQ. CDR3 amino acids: CASSDDRVNTVAFF. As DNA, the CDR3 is TGCGCCAGCAGCGACGACAGAGTGAACACTGTAGCTTTCTTT.

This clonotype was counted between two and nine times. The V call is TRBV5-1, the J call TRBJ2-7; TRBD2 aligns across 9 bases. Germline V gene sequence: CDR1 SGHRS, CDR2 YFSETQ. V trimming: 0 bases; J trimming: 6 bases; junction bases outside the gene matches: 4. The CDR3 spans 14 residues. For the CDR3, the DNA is TGCGCCAGCAGCTTGGCTAGCGGGGAGGGCGAGCAGTACTTC. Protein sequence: CASSLASGEGEQYF. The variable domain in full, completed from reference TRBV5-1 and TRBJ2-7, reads KAGVTQTPRYLIKTRGQQVTLSCSPISGHRSVSWYQQTPGQGLQFLFEYFSETQRNKGNFPGRFSGRQFSNSRSEMNVSTLELGDSALYLCASSLASGEGEQYFGPGTRLTVT.

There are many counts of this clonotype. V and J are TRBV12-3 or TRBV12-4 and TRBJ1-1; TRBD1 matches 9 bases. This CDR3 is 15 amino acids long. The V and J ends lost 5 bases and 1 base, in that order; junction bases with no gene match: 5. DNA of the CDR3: TGTGCCAGCAGTAGGGCGACAGGGGGGAACACTGAAGCTTTCTTT. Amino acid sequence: CASSRATGGNTEAFF.